The 8 T cell receptor beta chains reported below all come from one sample, sequenced in a study of regulatory T cells in long-lasting Graves disease. Time point: persistent/refractory GD, antithyroid drugs over 5 years with positive TRAb. Isolated PBMC RNA provided the starting material for the TCR library. CDR3-region Arm-PCR and iRepertoire HTBI primers produced the TCR beta libraries. One entry per CDR3 protein, called by TCRdb with MiXCR from the multiplex PCR reads. The table shows approximately 360,000 distinct CDR3 sequences, with roughly 20% occurring only once. Material: peripheral blood mononuclear cells (PBMCs), obtained when the disease was refractory, from a patient treated with antithyroid drugs. These receptors were taken from a woman in her 40s with Graves disease.

The table lists this clonotype with a few counts. This chain joins TRBV29-1 and TRBJ2-7; D possibly corresponds to TRBD1 (5 bases). V was shortened by 6 bases and J by 0 bases, with 9 bases between the two germline ends. Germline V gene sequence: CDR1 SQVTM, CDR2 ANQGSEA. There are 12 residues in the CDR3. CDR3 nucleotide sequence: TGCAGCGTGAAGACAGACTCCTACGAGCAGTACTTC. This codes for CSVKTDSYEQYF.

This clonotype was detected many times. This rearrangement joins TRBV6-1 to TRBJ1-5, with D tentatively TRBD1 (5 bases). Germline CDR1 is MNHNS and CDR2 is SASEGT. V lost 8 bases, J lost 2 bases, and 19 bases lay in between. CDR3 size: 16 residues. The CDR3 region has the DNA TGTGCCAGCTCCGGGACCCCATGGTCTGGCAATCAGCCCCAGCATTTT. Translating gives CASSGTPWSGNQPQHF.

At least ten counts were recorded for this clonotype. The chain recombines TRBV28 with TRBJ2-7; D is unresolved. The CDR3 contains 13 residues. Between the trimmed V and J ends, which lost 5 bases and 3 bases, there was a span of 11 bases. Germline CDR1 is MDHEN and CDR2 is SYDVKM. The CDR3 spells CASSIDLLYEQYF. The CDR3 DNA is TGTGCCAGCAGTATCGACCTCCTCTACGAGCAGTACTTC.

This clonotype was seen repeatedly, ten times or more. J is TRBJ1-1 and V is TRBV27; 7 nucleotides align to TRBD1. The CDR3 loop spans 13 amino acids. The germline V gene encodes CDR1 MNHEY and CDR2 SMNVEV (reference sequence). Trimming removed 7 bases from V and 5 bases from J; junction bases left unmatched: 7. CDR3 protein: CASKGQVGTEAFF. CDR3 DNA: TGTGCCAGCAAAGGACAGGTGGGGACTGAAGCTTTCTTT.

The V call is TRBV12-5, the J call TRBJ2-7; D unresolved. The germline V gene has CDR1 LGHNT and CDR2 FRNRAP. The CDR3 loop spans 11 amino acids. V was trimmed by 1 base and J by 5 bases, leaving 3 bases between them. CDR3 nucleotide sequence: TGTGCTAGTGGTTTGGGGCACGAGCAGTACTTC. This translates into CASGLGHEQYF.

At least ten counts were recorded for this clonotype. The gene calls are TRBV28 and TRBJ2-2; 10 nucleotides match TRBD2. CDR1 and CDR2 (germline): MDHEN, SYDVKM. Trimming at V came to 5 bases and at J to 7 bases, leaving 19 bases not matched to a gene. The CDR3 sequence is 19 residues long. In DNA, the CDR3 is TGTGCCAGCAGTGCCCCCGGTCCCTCTAGCGGGAGCGCGGGCGGGGAGCTGTTTTTT. This translates into CASSAPGPSSGSAGGELFF.

This chain links TRBV20-1 with TRBJ1-6; TRBD1 is a possible D gene (5 bases). The length of the CDR3 is 15 residues. V lost 1 base and J 10 bases, leaving 17 bases between the germline ends. The germline V gene encodes CDR1 DFQATT and CDR2 SNEGSKA (reference sequence). CDR3 in amino acids: CSARVGTGGGSPLHF. DNA for the CDR3: TGCAGTGCTAGAGTCGGTACCGGGGGAGGCTCACCCCTCCACTTT.

This clonotype was counted many times. The CDR3 bases are TGCAGCGTTGTATTTACTTGGGGGGATGGCTACACCTTC. This sequence encodes CSVVFTWGDGYTF. The rearrangement uses TRBV29-1 and TRBJ1-2, with D possibly TRBD1 on 5 matching bases. Germline assignment: CDR1 SQVTM and CDR2 ANQGSEA. Trimming stripped 4 bases from V and 6 bases from J, with 15 bases between. The CDR3 is 13 amino acids.